This T cell receptor beta chain derives from a study of cytomegalovirus exposure and HLA in healthy donors. Whole-study findings and limits: An apparent linkage of common viral pathogens to several of the most significant clusters emerged in a later analysis. According to reports, the classifier identified cytomegalovirus status with high specificity and sensitivity. TRBV6-2, TRBV6-3 and other indistinguishable V segments were excluded. Follow-up analysis later connected one missense variant in DCLRE1C with trimming of TCR beta V- and J-genes.

The CDR3 totals 14 residues. The V and J ends lost 1 base and 4 bases respectively, with 10 bases between them. Germline-derived CDR1 and CDR2 are SGHVS and FNYEAQ. Concerning this clone: Its antigen is unknown.

PCR primers comprised 60 Vbeta and 13 Jbeta primers. Assay: immunoSEQ multiplex PCR; the TCRdb copy retains only in-frame clones and omits some. The table has some 120,000 clones, approximately 80% seen once; the top ten hold just under 3%. The sample was PBMCs. The J gene is TRBJ1-1, the V gene TRBV7-6, with a possible D match to TRBD1 (6 bases). This TCR was recovered from a woman in her late teens or twenties in good health and CMV-seropositive. CDR3 region: CASSLEQGATEAFF. In DNA form, the CDR3 reads TGTGCCAGCAGCTTAGAACAGGGCGCCACTGAAGCTTTCTTT.